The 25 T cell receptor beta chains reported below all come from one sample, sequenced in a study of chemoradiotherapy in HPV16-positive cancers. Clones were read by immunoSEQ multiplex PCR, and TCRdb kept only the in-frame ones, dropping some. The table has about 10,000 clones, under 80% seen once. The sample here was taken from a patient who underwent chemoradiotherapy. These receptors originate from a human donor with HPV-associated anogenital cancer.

The CDR3 spells CASSQLPGDPEAFF. For the CDR3, the DNA is TGTGCCAGCAGCCAGCTCCCCGGGGATCCTGAAGCTTTCTTT. This sequence joins TRBV4-2 and TRBJ1-1, with D hard to call. The length of the CDR3 is 14 residues. CDR1 is LGHNA and CDR2 is YNFKEQ in the germline V gene. Between the trimmed V and J ends, which lost 3 bases and 6 bases, there was a span of 14 bases.

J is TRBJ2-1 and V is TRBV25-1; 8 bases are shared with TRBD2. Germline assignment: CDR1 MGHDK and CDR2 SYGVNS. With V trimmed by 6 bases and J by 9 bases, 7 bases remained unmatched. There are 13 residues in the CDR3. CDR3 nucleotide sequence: TGTGCCAGCAGACGGGGGGGTGTCGGTGAGCAGTTCTTC. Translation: CASRRGGVGEQFF.

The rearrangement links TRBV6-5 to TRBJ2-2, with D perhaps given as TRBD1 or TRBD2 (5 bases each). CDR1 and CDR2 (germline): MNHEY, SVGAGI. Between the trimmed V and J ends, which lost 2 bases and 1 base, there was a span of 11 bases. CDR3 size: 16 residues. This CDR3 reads CASSYPRDGNTGELFF. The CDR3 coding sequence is TGTGCCAGCAGTTACCCCCGGGACGGGAACACCGGGGAGCTGTTTTTT.

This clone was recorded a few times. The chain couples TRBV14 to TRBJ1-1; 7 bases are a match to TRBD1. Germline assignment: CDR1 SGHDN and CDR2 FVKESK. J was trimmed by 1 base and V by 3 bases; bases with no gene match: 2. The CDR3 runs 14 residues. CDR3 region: CASSQTGTNTEAFF. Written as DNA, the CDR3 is TGTGCCAGCAGCCAGACAGGGACGAACACTGAAGCTTTCTTT.

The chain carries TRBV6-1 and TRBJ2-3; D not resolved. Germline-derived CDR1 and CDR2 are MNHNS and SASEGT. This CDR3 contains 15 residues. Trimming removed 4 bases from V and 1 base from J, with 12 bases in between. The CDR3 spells CASSVMGLGTDTQYF. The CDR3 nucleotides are TGTGCCAGCAGTGTAATGGGGTTGGGCACAGATACGCAGTATTTT.

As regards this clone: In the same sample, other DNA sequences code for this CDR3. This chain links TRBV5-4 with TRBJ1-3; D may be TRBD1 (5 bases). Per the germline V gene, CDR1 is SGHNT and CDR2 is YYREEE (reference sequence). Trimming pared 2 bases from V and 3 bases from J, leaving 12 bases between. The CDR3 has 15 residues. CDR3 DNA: TGTGCCAGCAGCTTTGGGGGGACGGGTGGAAACACCATATATTTT. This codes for CASSFGGTGGNTIYF.

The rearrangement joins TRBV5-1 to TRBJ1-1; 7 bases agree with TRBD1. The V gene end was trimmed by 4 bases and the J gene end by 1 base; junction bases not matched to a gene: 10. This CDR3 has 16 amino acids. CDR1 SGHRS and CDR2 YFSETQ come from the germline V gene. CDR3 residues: CASSPGSGGRNTEAFF. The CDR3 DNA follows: TGCGCCAGCAGCCCTGGTTCAGGGGGGAGGAACACTGAAGCTTTCTTT. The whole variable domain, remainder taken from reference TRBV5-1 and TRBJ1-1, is KAGVTQTPRYLIKTRGQQVTLSCSPISGHRSVSWYQQTPGQGLQFLFEYFSETQRNKGNFPGRFSGRQFSNSRSEMNVSTLELGDSALYLCASSPGSGGRNTEAFFGQGTRLTVV.

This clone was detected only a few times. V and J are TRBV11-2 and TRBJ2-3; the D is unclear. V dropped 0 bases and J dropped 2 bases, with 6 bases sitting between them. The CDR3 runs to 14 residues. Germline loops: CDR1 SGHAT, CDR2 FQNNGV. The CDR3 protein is CASSLDRITDTQYF. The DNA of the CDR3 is TGTGCCAGCAGCTTAGACCGGATCACAGATACGCAGTATTTT. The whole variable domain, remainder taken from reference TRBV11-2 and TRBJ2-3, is EAGVAQSPRYKIIEKRQSVAFWCNPISGHATLYWYQQILGQGPKLLIQFQNNGVVDDSQLPKDRFSAERLKGVDSTLKIQPAKLEDSAVYLCASSLDRITDTQYFGPGTRLTVL.

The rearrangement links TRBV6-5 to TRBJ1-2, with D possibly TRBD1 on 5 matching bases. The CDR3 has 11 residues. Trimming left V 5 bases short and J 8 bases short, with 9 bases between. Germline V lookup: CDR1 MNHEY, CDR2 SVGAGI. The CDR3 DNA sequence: TGTGCCAGCAGTCTCGGGGGAGGCTACACCTTC. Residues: CASSLGGGYTF.

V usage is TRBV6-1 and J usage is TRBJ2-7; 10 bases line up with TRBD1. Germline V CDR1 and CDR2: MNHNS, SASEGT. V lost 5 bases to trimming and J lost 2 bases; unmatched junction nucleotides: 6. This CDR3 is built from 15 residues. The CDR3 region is CASSWGQGPTYEQYF. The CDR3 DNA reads TGTGCCAGCAGTTGGGGACAGGGGCCCACCTACGAGCAGTACTTC.

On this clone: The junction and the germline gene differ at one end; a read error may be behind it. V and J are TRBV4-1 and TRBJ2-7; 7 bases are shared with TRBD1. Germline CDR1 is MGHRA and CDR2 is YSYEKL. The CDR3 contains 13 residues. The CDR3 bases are TGCGCCAGCAGCCAAGCCTTGACAGGGAATCCGCACTTC. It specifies CASSQALTGNPHF.

This CDR3 reads CASSLGRTFTDTQYF. The CDR3 DNA reads as TGTGCCAGCAGCTTAGGGCGGACATTCACAGATACGCAGTATTTT. V is TRBV11-2 and J is TRBJ2-3, with D perhaps TRBD1 (5 bases). CDR3 size: 15 residues. The ends were cut back, 1 base at V and 2 bases at J, with 10 bases in the middle. The germline V gene encodes CDR1 SGHAT and CDR2 FQNNGV. Full variable domain (remainder filled in from reference TRBV11-2 and TRBJ2-3): EAGVAQSPRYKIIEKRQSVAFWCNPISGHATLYWYQQILGQGPKLLIQFQNNGVVDDSQLPKDRFSAERLKGVDSTLKIQPAKLEDSAVYLCASSLGRTFTDTQYFGPGTRLTVL.

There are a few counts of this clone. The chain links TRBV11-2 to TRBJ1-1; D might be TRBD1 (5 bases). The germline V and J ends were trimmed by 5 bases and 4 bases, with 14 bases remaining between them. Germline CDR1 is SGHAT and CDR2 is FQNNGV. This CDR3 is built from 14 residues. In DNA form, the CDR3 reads TGTGCCAGCAGCCCTCTCGGGGCATTCACTGAAGCTTTCTTT. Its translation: CASSPLGAFTEAFF.

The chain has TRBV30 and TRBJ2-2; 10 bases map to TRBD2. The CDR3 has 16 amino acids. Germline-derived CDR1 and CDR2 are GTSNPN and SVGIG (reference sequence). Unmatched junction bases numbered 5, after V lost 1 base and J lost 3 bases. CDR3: CAWSGSGGGHTGELFF. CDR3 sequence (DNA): TGTGCCTGGAGTGGAAGCGGGGGGGGGCACACCGGGGAGCTGTTTTTT.

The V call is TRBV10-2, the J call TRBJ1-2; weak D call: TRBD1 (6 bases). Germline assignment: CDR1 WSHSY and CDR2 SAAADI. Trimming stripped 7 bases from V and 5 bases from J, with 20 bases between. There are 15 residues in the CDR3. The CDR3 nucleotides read TGCGCCAGCACTAGGGGGACCGAGTTCCCGTATGGCTACACCTTC. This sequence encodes CASTRGTEFPYGYTF.

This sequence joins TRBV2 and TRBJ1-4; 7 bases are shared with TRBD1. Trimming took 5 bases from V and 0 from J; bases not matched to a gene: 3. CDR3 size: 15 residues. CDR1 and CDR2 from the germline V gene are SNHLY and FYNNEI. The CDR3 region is CASSSGGATNEKLFF. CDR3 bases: TGTGCCAGCAGTTCAGGGGGTGCAACTAATGAAAAACTGTTTTTT.

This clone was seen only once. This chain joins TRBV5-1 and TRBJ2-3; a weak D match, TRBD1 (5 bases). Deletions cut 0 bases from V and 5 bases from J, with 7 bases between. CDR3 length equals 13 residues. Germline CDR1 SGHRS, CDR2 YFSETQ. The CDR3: CASSLGGRDTQYF. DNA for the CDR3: TGCGCCAGCAGCTTGGGGGGCCGAGATACGCAGTATTTT.

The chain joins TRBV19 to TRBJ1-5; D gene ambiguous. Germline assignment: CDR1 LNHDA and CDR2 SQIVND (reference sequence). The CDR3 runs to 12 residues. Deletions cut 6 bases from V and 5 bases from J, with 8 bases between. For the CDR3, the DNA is TGTGCCAGTAGCCAATTGGATCAGCCCCAGCATTTT. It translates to CASSQLDQPQHF.

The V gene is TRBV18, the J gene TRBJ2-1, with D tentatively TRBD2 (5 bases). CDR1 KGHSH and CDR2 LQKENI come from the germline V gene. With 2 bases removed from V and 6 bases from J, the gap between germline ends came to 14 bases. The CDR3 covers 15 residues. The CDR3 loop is CASSPGLLLVNEQFF. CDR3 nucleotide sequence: TGTGCCAGCTCACCAGGACTCCTGCTGGTCAATGAGCAGTTCTTC.

The CDR3 loop reads CASREGAYYEQYF. The CDR3 bases are TGTGCCAGCAGGGAAGGGGCGTACTACGAGCAGTACTTC. The chain employs TRBV11-2 and TRBJ2-7; D perhaps matches TRBD1 (5 bases). Germline V CDR1 and CDR2: SGHAT, FQNNGV. The CDR3 runs to 13 residues. V lost 6 bases and J lost 3, with 12 bases in between.

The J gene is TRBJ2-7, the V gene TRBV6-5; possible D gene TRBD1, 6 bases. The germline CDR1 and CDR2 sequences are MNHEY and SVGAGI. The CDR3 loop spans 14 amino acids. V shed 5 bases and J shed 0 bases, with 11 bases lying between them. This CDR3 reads CASSDRFRSYEQYF. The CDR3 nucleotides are TGTGCCAGCAGTGACAGGTTCCGCTCCTACGAGCAGTACTTC.

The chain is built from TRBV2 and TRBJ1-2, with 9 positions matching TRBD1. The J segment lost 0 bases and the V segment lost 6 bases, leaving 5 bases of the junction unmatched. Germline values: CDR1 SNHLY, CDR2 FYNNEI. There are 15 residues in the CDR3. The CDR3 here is CASSPRQGANYGYTF. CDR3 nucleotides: TGTGCCAGCAGCCCTAGACAGGGGGCTAACTATGGCTACACCTTC.

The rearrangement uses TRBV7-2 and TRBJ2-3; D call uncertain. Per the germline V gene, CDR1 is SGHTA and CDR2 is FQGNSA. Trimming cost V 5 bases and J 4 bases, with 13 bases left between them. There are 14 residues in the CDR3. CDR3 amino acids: CASSPPRSADTQYF. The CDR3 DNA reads TGTGCCAGCAGCCCCCCCCGTTCGGCAGATACGCAGTATTTT. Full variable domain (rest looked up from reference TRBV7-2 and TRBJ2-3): GAGVSQSPSNKVTEKGKDVELRCDPISGHTALYWYRQSLGQGLEFLIYFQGNSAPDKSGLPSDRFSAERTGGSVSTLTIQRTQQEDSAVYLCASSPPRSADTQYFGPGTRLTVL.

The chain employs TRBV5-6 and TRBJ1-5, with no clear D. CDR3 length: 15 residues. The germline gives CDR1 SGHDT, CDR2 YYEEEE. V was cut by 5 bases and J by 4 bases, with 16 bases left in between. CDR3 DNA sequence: TGTGCCAGCAGTTTAGGGATTACTCCTAATCAGCCCCAGCATTTT. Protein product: CASSLGITPNQPQHF. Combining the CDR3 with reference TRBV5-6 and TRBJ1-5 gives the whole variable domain DAGVTQSPTHLIKTRGQQVTLRCSPKSGHDTVSWYQQALGQGPQFIFQYYEEEERQRGNFPDRFSGHQFPNYSSELNVNALLLGDSALYLCASSLGITPNQPQHFGDGTRLSIL.

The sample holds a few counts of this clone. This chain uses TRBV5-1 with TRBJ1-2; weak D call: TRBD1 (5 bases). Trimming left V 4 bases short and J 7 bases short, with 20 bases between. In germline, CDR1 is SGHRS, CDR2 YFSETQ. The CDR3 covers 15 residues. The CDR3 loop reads CASSAEVGGSRGYTF. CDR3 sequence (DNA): TGCGCCAGCAGCGCTGAGGTCGGGGGTTCTCGTGGCTACACCTTC. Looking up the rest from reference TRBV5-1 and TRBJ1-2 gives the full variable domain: KAGVTQTPRYLIKTRGQQVTLSCSPISGHRSVSWYQQTPGQGLQFLFEYFSETQRNKGNFPGRFSGRQFSNSRSEMNVSTLELGDSALYLCASSAEVGGSRGYTFGSGTRLTVV.